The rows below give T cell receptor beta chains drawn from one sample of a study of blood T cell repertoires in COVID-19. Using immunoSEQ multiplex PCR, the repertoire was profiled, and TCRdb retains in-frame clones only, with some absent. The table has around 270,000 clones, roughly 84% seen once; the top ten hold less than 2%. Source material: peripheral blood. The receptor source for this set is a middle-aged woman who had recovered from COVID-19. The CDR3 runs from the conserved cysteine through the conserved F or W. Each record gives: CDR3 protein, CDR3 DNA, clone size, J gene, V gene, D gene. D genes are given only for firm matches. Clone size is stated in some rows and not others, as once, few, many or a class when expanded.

CASSPGTGDSYGYTF	TGTGCCAGCTCTCCTGGGACGGGGGACTCCTATGGCTACACCTTC	many	TRBJ1-2	TRBV18	NA
CASSYFRAGANVLTF	TGTGCCAGCAGTTATTTCCGGGCTGGGGCCAACGTCCTGACTTTC	NA	TRBJ2-6	TRBV6-6	NA
CASSPDRGLTDTQYF	TGCGCCAGCAGCCCAGACAGGGGACTCACAGATACGCAGTATTTT	NA	TRBJ2-3	TRBV5-1	TRBD1
CASSLRASKVNTEAFF	TGTGCCAGCAGTTTGAGGGCATCTAAGGTGAACACTGAAGCTTTCTTT	once	TRBJ1-1	TRBV27	NA
CASSPPGGMYNEQFF	TGTGCCAGCAGCCCCCCTGGGGGGATGTACAATGAGCAGTTCTTC	NA	TRBJ2-1	TRBV28	NA
CASRGRSGGASEQFF	TGTGCCAGCAGGGGCCGCAGCGGGGGGGCCAGTGAGCAGTTCTTC	NA	TRBJ2-1	TRBV7-9	TRBD2
CASSPQGAGYGYTF	TGTGCCAGCAGTCCCCAGGGGGCTGGCTATGGCTACACCTTC	NA	TRBJ1-2	TRBV27	TRBD1
CASRLNRAGVEQYF	TGTGCCAGCAGACTAAATAGGGCAGGGGTCGAGCAGTACTTC	NA	TRBJ2-7	TRBV7-2	NA
CASSQDGGAYRVFF	TGTGCCAGCAGCCAAGACGGCGGTGCTTACAGGGTATTTTTT	few	TRBJ2-2	TRBV11-2	NA
CATSETGGAETQYF	TGTGCCACCAGTGAGACAGGGGGCGCGGAGACCCAGTACTTC	NA	TRBJ2-5	TRBV24-1	TRBD1
CASSSTGYSGNTIYF	TGTGCCAGCAGTTCGACAGGGTACAGCGGAAACACCATATATTTT	NA	TRBJ1-3	TRBV28	TRBD1
CASTYGTDTEAFF	TGTGCCAGTACTTACGGGACAGACACTGAAGCTTTCTTT	NA	TRBJ1-1	TRBV6-6	TRBD1
CASSFSGGYTF	TGTGCCAGCAGTTTCTCAGGTGGCTACACCTTC	NA	TRBJ1-2	TRBV28	NA
CASSLAGNSGLEQYF	TGTGCCAGCAGCTTGGCAGGTAATAGCGGGCTGGAGCAGTACTTC	NA	TRBJ2-7	TRBV5-6	TRBD2
CASRGTATYEQYF	TGTGCCAGCAGGGGGACTGCCACCTACGAGCAGTACTTC	NA	TRBJ2-7	TRBV2	NA
CAIRPQSSTGPNTEAFF	TGTGCCATCAGGCCACAGTCGTCGACAGGGCCGAACACTGAAGCTTTCTTT	NA	TRBJ1-1	TRBV10-3	TRBD1
CASSLASGAPAWGYTF	TGCGCCAGCAGCTTGGCCTCTGGGGCGCCGGCTTGGGGCTACACCTTC	NA	TRBJ1-2	TRBV5-1	NA
CASSLQETQYF	TGTGCCAGCAGCCTACAAGAGACCCAGTACTTC	NA	TRBJ2-5	TRBV5-6	NA
CASTYQETQYF	TGTGCCAGCACCTACCAAGAGACCCAGTACTTC	NA	TRBJ2-5	TRBV2	NA
CASSELAGGEQFF	TGCGCCAGCAGCGAGTTAGCGGGCGGTGAGCAGTTCTTC	NA	TRBJ2-1	TRBV5-1	TRBD2
CSVEEAGGEKLFF	TGCAGCGTTGAAGAGGCCGGCGGGGAAAAACTGTTTTTT	NA	TRBJ1-4	TRBV29-1	NA
CASRRPGTDTQYF	TGTGCCAGCAGGAGGCCGGGGACAGATACGCAGTATTTT	NA	TRBJ2-3	TRBV6-5	NA
CASSLARDRGNQPQHF	TGTGCCAGCAGCCTTGCCCGGGACAGGGGAAATCAGCCCCAGCATTTT	few	TRBJ1-5	TRBV7-8	TRBD1
CASSLARGLKSPLHF	TGTGCCAGCAGCTTAGCCAGGGGGCTGAAATCACCCCTCCACTTT	NA	TRBJ1-6	TRBV7-6	TRBD1
CASSSLSYEQYF	TGTGCCAGCAGTTCCCTCTCCTACGAGCAGTACTTC	once	TRBJ2-7	TRBV27	NA
CASSLRSGVLSDTQYF	TGTGCCAGCAGCCTTCGGAGCGGGGTGTTGTCGGATACGCAGTATTTT	NA	TRBJ2-3	TRBV7-9	TRBD2
CASSPRRDSNQPQHF	TGTGCCAGCTCACCACGGCGGGATAGCAATCAGCCCCAGCATTTT	NA	TRBJ1-5	TRBV18	NA
CASSPGQGVHSPLHF	TGTGCCAGCTCACCCGGACAGGGGGTGCATTCACCCCTCCACTTT	NA	TRBJ1-6	TRBV18	TRBD1
CASQHWVGAGDTQYF	TGCGCCAGCCAACATTGGGTGGGGGCCGGAGATACGCAGTATTTT	NA	TRBJ2-3	TRBV4-1	NA
CASSVDFKSSYNEQFF	TGTGCCAGCAGCGTAGACTTCAAAAGCTCCTACAATGAGCAGTTCTTC	NA	TRBJ2-1	TRBV9	NA
CAISQSGRRDRVFF	TGTGCCATCAGCCAGTCGGGGAGACGGGACAGGGTTTTCTTC	NA	TRBJ2-1	TRBV10-3	TRBD1
CASSLDREKLFF	TGTGCCAGCAGCTTGGATCGTGAAAAACTGTTTTTT	NA	TRBJ1-4	TRBV5-6	NA
CASSTPGTRPDTQYF	TGTGCCAGCAGTACGCCCGGGACTAGACCAGATACGCAGTATTTT	NA	TRBJ2-3	TRBV28	TRBD2
CASGWGDPNDSTDTQYF	TGTGCTAGTGGCTGGGGAGACCCCAACGATAGCACAGATACGCAGTATTTT	NA	TRBJ2-3	TRBV12-5	NA
CAFGRQGNTEAFF	TGTGCCTTCGGACGACAGGGGAACACTGAAGCTTTCTTT	NA	TRBJ1-1	TRBV30	TRBD1
CASSSSGGKYF	TGTGCCAGCAGTTCCTCAGGGGGGAAGTACTTC	NA	TRBJ2-7	TRBV12-3/TRBV12-4	NA
CATSGLGQGDRDNEQFF	TGTGCCACCAGTGGGTTGGGACAAGGTGATCGAGACAATGAGCAGTTCTTC	NA	TRBJ2-1	TRBV24-1	NA
CASREAGARGYTF	TGTGCCAGCAGGGAGGCAGGGGCTCGTGGCTACACCTTC	few	TRBJ1-2	TRBV5-4	NA
CASSEGGQNTGELFF	TGTGCCAGCAGTGAAGGGGGACAGAACACCGGGGAGCTGTTTTTT	many	TRBJ2-2	TRBV6-1	NA
CASSLWARATEAFF	TGTGCCAGCAGCTTATGGGCCAGGGCCACTGAAGCTTTCTTT	NA	TRBJ1-1	TRBV7-8	NA
CASSFTINRGDEQYF	TGTGCCAGCAGCTTCACGATAAACAGGGGGGACGAGCAGTACTTC	NA	TRBJ2-7	TRBV7-8	TRBD1
CASSTGQGGNQPQHF	TGTGCCAGTAGTACCGGACAGGGAGGCAATCAGCCCCAGCATTTT	NA	TRBJ1-5	TRBV19	TRBD1
CASSQSTGTGNTIYF	TGTGCCAGCTCACAATCGACAGGTACTGGAAACACCATATATTTT	NA	TRBJ1-3	TRBV18	NA
CASGSPRDTQYF	TGTGCCAGCGGTTCGCCCAGAGATACGCAGTATTTT	NA	TRBJ2-3	TRBV12-3/TRBV12-4	NA
CASSSGDNYGYTF	TGTGCCAGCAGTTCGGGGGATAACTATGGCTACACCTTC	NA	TRBJ1-2	TRBV6-2/TRBV6-3	NA
CASSFQGVQETQYF	TGCGCCAGCAGCTTCCAGGGGGTCCAAGAGACCCAGTACTTC	NA	TRBJ2-5	TRBV5-1	TRBD1
CASSVRLAANTGELFF	TGTGCCAGCAGCGTCAGACTAGCCGCGAACACCGGGGAGCTGTTTTTT	NA	TRBJ2-2	TRBV9	TRBD2
CASSMGGYGNQPQHF	TGTGCCAGTAGTATGGGAGGGTACGGCAATCAGCCCCAGCATTTT	NA	TRBJ1-5	TRBV19	NA